These 17 T cell receptor beta chains came from one sample sequenced in a study of CD4 T cells in relation to SARS-CoV-2 and coronaviruses. Unexposed donor CD4+ T cells date from about 2011-2018, before the COVID-19 pandemic. Sequencing used immunoSEQ multiplex PCR; TCRdb keeps in-frame clones, though not all of them. The table lists roughly 63,000 clones, 94% of them singletons. Sample: naive CD4+ T cells from PBMCs. Subset denoted: naive CD4+ T cells isolated by negative enrichment. The receptors shown here come from a human donor in good health.

The V and J genes are TRBV18 and TRBJ2-1; the D gene is possibly TRBD1 (5 bases). Germline values: CDR1 KGHSH, CDR2 LQKENI. The CDR3 spans 16 residues. The germline V and J ends were trimmed by 0 bases and 7 bases, with 16 bases remaining between them. The DNA for the CDR3 is TGTGCCAGCTCACCACCAATAGTCCAGGGCCGGAATGAGCAGTTCTTC. This gives the protein CASSPPIVQGRNEQFF.

The CDR3 reads CASTSILAGATDTQYF. The DNA of the CDR3 is TGTGCCAGCACCTCGATTCTAGCGGGCGCGACAGATACGCAGTATTTT. The chain joins TRBV27 to TRBJ2-3, with 8 bases aligning to TRBD2. Germline V gene sequence: CDR1 MNHEY, CDR2 SMNVEV (reference sequence). V shed 7 bases, J shed 3 bases, and the junction held 12 bases outside the gene matches. CDR3 length equals 16 residues.

V is TRBV7-2 and J is TRBJ2-5; D call uncertain. From germline, CDR1 is SGHTA and CDR2 FQGNSA. V was pared by 5 bases and J by 2 bases, with 15 bases between. The CDR3 is made up of 15 amino acids. CDR3: CASSDPVTAQETQYF. The CDR3 nucleotides are TGTGCCAGCAGCGACCCTGTGACTGCACAAGAGACCCAGTACTTC.

J is TRBJ2-5 and V is TRBV7-9, with a tentative D call TRBD1 (5 bases). From germline, CDR1 is SEHNR and CDR2 FQNEAQ (reference sequence). This CDR3 is built from 15 residues. V dropped 5 bases and J dropped 4 bases, with 17 bases sitting between them. The DNA of the CDR3 is TGTGCCAGCAGCCCGCCGGACATAATAAGAGAGACCCAGTACTTC. Translation gives CASSPPDIIRETQYF.

The chain carries TRBV7-9 and TRBJ1-2, with 7 bases identical to TRBD1. The J segment lost 7 bases and the V segment lost 5 bases, leaving 10 bases of the junction unmatched. Germline CDR1 SEHNR, CDR2 FQNEAQ (reference sequence). There are 14 residues in the CDR3. This chain's CDR3 is CASSRDRGAAGYTF. The DNA of the CDR3 is TGTGCCAGCAGCCGGGACAGAGGGGCGGCTGGCTACACCTTC.

This rearrangement joins TRBV5-1 to TRBJ2-1; 9 bases match TRBD2. CDR1 is SGHRS and CDR2 is YFSETQ in the germline V gene. The CDR3 loop spans 13 amino acids. Losses at the gene ends were 6 bases for V and 15 bases for J; bases not matched to a gene: 13. CDR3 residues: CASTHASGEEVFF. CDR3 DNA: TGCGCCAGCACCCATGCTAGCGGGGAAGAGGTGTTCTTC.

This clone was picked up one time. The gene calls are TRBV28 and TRBJ2-3; D gene ambiguous. This CDR3 has 12 residues. The V and J ends lost 5 bases and 4 bases respectively, with 7 bases between them. CDR1 is MDHEN and CDR2 is SYDVKM in the germline V gene. The CDR3 is CASSATSDTQYF. Here the CDR3 DNA reads TGTGCCAGCAGTGCTACATCAGATACGCAGTATTTT.

V usage is TRBV24-1 and J usage is TRBJ2-7, with 7 positions matching TRBD2. J gave up 2 bases and V 7 bases, and 7 bases lay outside the gene matches. Germline assignment: CDR1 KGHDR and CDR2 SFDVKD. The CDR3 runs to 14 residues. CDR3 nucleotide sequence: TGTGCCACCAGCCCCGGACTAGACACCTACGAGCAGTACTTC. Amino acids: CATSPGLDTYEQYF.

This chain joins TRBV6-5 and TRBJ2-2; 13 nucleotides agree with TRBD2. Trimming took 10 bases from V and 8 from J; bases not matched to a gene: 7. The CDR3 consists of 14 residues. The V gene's germline CDR1 is MNHEY and CDR2 SVGAGI. The CDR3 region is CATGGLAGAGELFF. The DNA of the CDR3 is TGTGCCACCGGCGGACTAGCGGGAGCAGGGGAGCTGTTTTTT.

This chain links TRBV12-5 with TRBJ1-2; maybe TRBD1 (5 bases). The CDR3 is 16 amino acids. Trimming removed 3 bases at V and 2 bases at J, with 16 bases between. Germline CDR1 and CDR2: LGHNT and FRNRAP. Here the CDR3 reads CASGLVGGRANYGYTF. The DNA for the CDR3 is TGTGCTAGTGGTTTAGTGGGGGGTCGGGCCAACTATGGCTACACCTTC.

This chain connects TRBV13 to TRBJ1-4; no clear D. Germline-derived CDR1 and CDR2 are PRHDT and FYEKMQ (reference sequence). The V gene lost 5 bases and the J gene lost 5 bases, with 12 bases spanning the gap. The CDR3 spans 14 residues. CDR3 bases: TGTGCCAGCAGCCTCCGGACGTTGAATGAAAAACTGTTTTTT. Its translation: CASSLRTLNEKLFF.

This clone was seen just once. This CDR3 is CASSLGVAGAENEQFF. CDR3 coding DNA: TGTGCCAGCAGCTTAGGTGTAGCGGGAGCGGAAAATGAGCAGTTCTTC. This chain uses TRBV7-2 with TRBJ2-1, with TRBD2 matching over 9 bases. The CDR3 is made up of 16 amino acids. V shed 1 base, J shed 7 bases, and the junction held 8 bases outside the gene matches. Germline-derived CDR1 and CDR2 are SGHTA and FQGNSA.

The J gene is TRBJ2-2, the V gene TRBV7-9; TRBD2 aligns across 7 bases. Germline loops: CDR1 SEHNR, CDR2 FQNEAQ (reference sequence). There are 17 residues in the CDR3. V lost 4 bases and J lost 2; bases outside the gene matches: 10. The CDR3 protein is CASSWPAASGNTGELFF. Here the CDR3 DNA reads TGTGCCAGCAGCTGGCCCGCGGCTAGCGGAAACACCGGGGAGCTGTTTTTT.

The chain recombines TRBV5-1 with TRBJ1-5, with 10 bases lining up with TRBD1. V was pared by 3 bases and J by 4 bases, with 4 bases of the junction left unmatched. Germline V gene data show CDR1 as SGHRS and CDR2 as YFSETQ. CDR3 length: 15 amino acids. The CDR3 region is CASSSGQGMNQPQHF. The CDR3 nucleotides read TGCGCCAGCAGCTCGGGACAGGGGATGAATCAGCCCCAGCATTTT.

The chain couples TRBV5-1 to TRBJ1-3; TRBD1 matches 10 bases. This CDR3 region has 18 residues. The V gene end was trimmed by 4 bases and the J gene end by 0 bases; junction bases not matched to a gene: 10. Germline CDR1 reads SGHRS; CDR2 reads YFSETQ. CDR3 nucleotides: TGCGCCAGCAGCGAAAGCCCGGGACAGGGGATCTCTGGAAACACCATATATTTT. Residues: CASSESPGQGISGNTIYF.

This rearrangement joins TRBV5-5 to TRBJ2-6, with D unclear. The V gene's germline CDR1 is SGHKS and CDR2 YYEKEE (reference sequence). This CDR3 is 13 amino acids long. Trimming took 4 bases from V and 0 from J, leaving 2 bases between them. Here the CDR3 reads CASSPSGANVLTF. The CDR3 region has the DNA TGTGCCAGCAGCCCCTCTGGGGCCAACGTCCTGACTTTC.

The genes are TRBV5-5 and TRBJ2-5, with D perhaps being TRBD1 or TRBD2 (5 bases each). There are 12 residues in the CDR3. Trimming took 5 bases from V and 7 from J, leaving 12 bases between them. Germline CDR1 and CDR2: SGHKS and YYEKEE (reference sequence). The DNA of the CDR3 is TGTGCCAGCAGGCCAGGGAGCGGGACCCAGTACTTC. Translation: CASRPGSGTQYF.